Shown below are 7 T cell receptor beta chains from a single sample sequenced in a study of CD8+ T cells in alopecia areata. In each case, RNA was isolated and then reverse transcribed into cDNA as the sequencing template. The table came from immunoSEQ multiplex PCR; TCRdb's copy has only in-frame clones and leaves some out. The data contain some 150,000 clones, approximately 60% of them singletons. The sample was CD8+ T cells sorted from blood. The receptors were gathered from a human donor in good health.

This clone has a handful of counts. This chain joins TRBV6-5 and TRBJ1-1; D not certain. CDR1 and CDR2 from the germline V gene are MNHEY and SVGAGI. There are 14 residues in the CDR3. The V end was cut by 5 bases, the J end by 4 bases, with 14 bases between. The CDR3 coding sequence is TGTGCCAGCAGTGGTGCGACCCAGACCACTGAAGCTTTCTTT. Its translation: CASSGATQTTEAFF.

This chain links TRBV7-8 with TRBJ2-3; a weak D match, TRBD1 (6 bases). The CDR3 consists of 16 residues. Germline CDR1 and CDR2: SGHVS and FQNEAQ. Trimming shortened V by 1 base and J by 3 bases, and 14 bases separated the two germline ends. The CDR3 sequence: CASSLENRASTDTQYF. CDR3 coding DNA: TGTGCCAGCAGCTTAGAAAACAGGGCGTCGACAGATACGCAGTATTTT.

The chain combines TRBV7-9 with TRBJ2-1; the match to TRBD1 covers 7 bases. This CDR3 has 12 residues. The germline V gene has CDR1 SEHNR and CDR2 FQNEAQ (reference sequence). J lost 6 bases, V lost 5 bases, and 1 base had no gene match. CDR3 sequence: CASSDRVNEQFF. DNA for the CDR3: TGTGCCAGCAGCGACAGGGTCAATGAGCAGTTCTTC.

J is TRBJ2-7 and V is TRBV7-9, with a possible D match to TRBD1 (5 bases). This CDR3 region has 16 residues. V dropped 0 bases and J dropped 2 bases, with 14 bases sitting between them. Germline V gene lookup returns CDR1 SEHNR and CDR2 FQNEAQ (reference sequence). CDR3 region: CASSLAHGHGTYEQYF. DNA for the CDR3: TGTGCCAGCAGCTTAGCGCACGGACACGGAACCTACGAGCAGTACTTC.

The CDR3 nucleotides are TGCAGCGTTGAAGACCCCTTCAACGAGCAGTACTTC. Its protein product is CSVEDPFNEQYF. V is TRBV29-1 and J is TRBJ2-7; the D is unclear. V lost 0 bases to trimming and J lost 5 bases, with 8 bases between them. This CDR3 contains 12 residues. Looked up from germline, CDR1 is SQVTM and CDR2 is ANQGSEA.

The chain uses TRBV27 and TRBJ1-1; D may be TRBD1 (6 bases). Trimming left V 6 bases short and J 4 bases short, with 9 bases between. The CDR3 loop spans 12 amino acids. Looked up from germline, CDR1 is MNHEY and CDR2 is SMNVEV (reference sequence). The CDR3 spells CASSRGGTEAFF. CDR3 nucleotide sequence: TGTGCCAGCAGCAGGGGAGGCACTGAAGCTTTCTTT.

This clone has at least ten counts. An end of the junction does not agree with germline; a read error may underlie this. The sample holds other DNA sequences that translate to the same CDR3. CDR3 DNA: TGCGCCAGCAGTGAGTCGAGCGATGTATATGGCTACACCTTC. It encodes CASSESSDVYGYTF. This chain uses TRBV6-1 with TRBJ1-2, with unresolved D. Per the germline V gene, CDR1 is MNHNS and CDR2 is SASEGT. The CDR3 is 14 residues long.